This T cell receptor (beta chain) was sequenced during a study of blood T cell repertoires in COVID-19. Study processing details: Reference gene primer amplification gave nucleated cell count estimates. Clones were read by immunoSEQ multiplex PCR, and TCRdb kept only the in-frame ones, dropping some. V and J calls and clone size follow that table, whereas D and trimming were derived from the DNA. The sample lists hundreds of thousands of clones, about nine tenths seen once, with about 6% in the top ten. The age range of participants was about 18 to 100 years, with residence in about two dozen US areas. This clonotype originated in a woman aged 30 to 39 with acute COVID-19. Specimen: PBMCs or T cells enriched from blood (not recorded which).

The chain's CDR3 is CASSQEGAGNTIYF. The CDR3 DNA is TGCGCCAGCAGCCAAGAGGGGGCCGGAAACACCATATATTTT. The chain uses TRBV4-3 and TRBJ1-3, with a tentative D call TRBD1 (6 bases). The CDR3 has 14 residues. Trimming shortened V by 0 bases and J by 4 bases, and 7 bases separated the two germline ends. CDR1 is LGHNA, CDR2 YSLEER, per germline.